This is a list of T cell receptor beta chains from one sample in a study of blood T cell repertoires in COVID-19. Produced via immunoSEQ multiplex PCR; TCRdb's table is partial and in-frame only. The repertoire holds over 400,000 clones, with approximately 86% as singletons. Material for sequencing was PBMCs or T cells enriched from blood (not recorded which). The receptors come from a woman in her sixties who had recovered from COVID-19. The conserved cysteine and the conserved F or W are not part of the CDR3 here. D genes are given only for firm matches.

v_gene	d_gene	j_gene	CDR3aa
TRBV2	-	TRBJ2-7	ASLTLPGEQY
TRBV27	-	TRBJ1-1	ASKRGIGTEAF
TRBV5-6	TRBD1	TRBJ1-5	ASSKTGGYSNQPQH
TRBV19	TRBD1	TRBJ2-3	ASSDRGQTDTQY
TRBV19	TRBD1	TRBJ1-2	ASRGQGTDGYT
TRBV2	TRBD1	TRBJ1-2	ASSETGVGYT
TRBV5-1	-	TRBJ1-1	ASSSGHHHTEAF
TRBV6-5	-	TRBJ1-1	ASSLGGFTEAF
TRBV7-2	TRBD1	TRBJ2-3	ASSFGTGGGTQY
TRBV19	-	TRBJ1-5	ASSIRGNPTVESNQPQH
TRBV7-8	-	TRBJ1-2	ASSPRTGGGDYGYT
TRBV5-1	TRBD1	TRBJ1-6	ASSPDGQGGASPLH
TRBV29-1	-	TRBJ1-2	SVEGEGDYGYT
TRBV23-1	TRBD1	TRBJ1-6	ASNSQGTGDSPLH
TRBV24-1	-	TRBJ1-2	ATSQRDTGGYT
TRBV6-4	-	TRBJ1-4	ASSDSGAGKATNEKLF
TRBV6-1	TRBD1	TRBJ1-2	ASSVGWTGGNYGYT
TRBV14	-	TRBJ1-4	ASSEIQSLHRPNEKLF
TRBV5-6	TRBD1	TRBJ1-4	ASSLAGQGKEKLF
TRBV5-5	-	TRBJ2-2	ASSEDSANTGELF
TRBV9	TRBD1	TRBJ1-6	ASSVEGQGTPLH
TRBV5-4	TRBD2	TRBJ2-2	ASSSGTSGGLLTGELF
TRBV18	TRBD1	TRBJ2-7	ASSPAGQGGYEQY
TRBV5-5	-	TRBJ1-5	ASSLGSGEYQPQH